The clone carrying this TCR beta chain was seen more than once but under ten times. What it recognizes is unknown. The sample is drawn from a study of glioma-infiltrating T cells. Study-level findings and limits: Tissue and blood shared very few CDR3 sequences. Shared blood CDR3 signature motifs marked patients with low tissue-blood divergence.

The iRepertoire nested amplicon-rescue multiplex PCR amplified TCR alpha and beta CDR3s from RNA. From the multiplex PCR reads, TCRdb called clonotypes with MiXCR, one entry per CDR3 protein. The sample lists around 390,000 distinct CDR3 sequences, about 40% occurring once. This clonotype was obtained from a human donor with low-grade glioma or glioblastoma, undergoing nonglioma brain surgery, or in good health (not recorded which). The material sequenced was glioma tissue, nonneoplastic brain tissue, or PBMCs (not recorded which).

The chain's CDR3 is CASSQPGGRGLNYGYTF. In nucleotides, the CDR3 is TGCGCCAGCAGCCAACCTGGGGGGCGGGGACTTAACTATGGCTACACCTTC. The chain links TRBV4-1 to TRBJ1-2, with D possibly matching TRBD1 (6 bases). The CDR3 has 17 amino acids. Germline CDR1 MGHRA, CDR2 YSYEKL. Between the trimmed V and J ends, which lost 2 bases and 1 base, there was a span of 17 bases.